This TCR beta chain was sequenced in a study of shared clonotypes between healthy human individuals. CDR3 length: 16 residues. V lost 4 bases and J lost 4; bases outside the gene matches: 7. The germline V gene has CDR1 SEHNR and CDR2 FQNEAQ (reference sequence). Details on this clone: Antigen unknown.

The sequenced material, unsorted PBMC DNA, was run on ten immunoSEQ deep assay plates. The repertoire was sequenced with immunoSEQ multiplex PCR; TCRdb's copy has only in-frame clones and lacks some. The sample gives approximately 480,000 clones, 75% to 80% of which show up once; about an eighth is in the top ten. Whole-study results and caveats: A small donor pool kept down the genetic and exposure-history diversity that was represented.

The specimen was PBMCs. This TCR was recovered from a woman between 40 and 55 years old in good health. Some clones in this sample may be carry-over from other donors' samples. The chain joins TRBV7-9 to TRBJ2-1; TRBD2 matches 10 bases. The CDR3 here is CASSSPQREGYNEQFF. CDR3 DNA sequence: TGTGCCAGCAGCTCACCACAGCGGGAGGGGTACAATGAGCAGTTCTTC.